This T cell receptor (beta chain) was found in a study of OX40 agonist ivuxolimab in advanced cancers. The data were produced by immunoSEQ multiplex PCR, yet TCRdb's version contains in-frame clones alone and is incomplete. The sample includes roughly 96,000 clones, 84% of them seen just once. J gave up 6 bases and V 4 bases, and 7 bases lay outside the gene matches. CDR1 SGDLS and CDR2 YYNGEE come from the germline V gene. This CDR3 has 14 residues. The starting material was CD4+ or CD8+ T cells sorted from blood, obtained in a trial of the OX40 agonist ivuxolimab. The receptor's source is an adult with an advanced solid tumor such as melanoma, head and neck, liver or kidney cancer. The J gene is TRBJ2-7, the V gene TRBV9, with TRBD1 matching 10 bases. For the CDR3, the DNA is TGTGCCAGCAGCCCCCGACAGGGGGCGAGCGAGCAGTACTTC. Translated: CASSPRQGASEQYF.